The 17 T cell receptor beta chains below were found in one sample sequenced in a study of T cells after yellow fever vaccination. Each CDR3 protein is one row after TCRdb ran MiXCR on the 5' RACE reads. The sample shows fewer than 350,000 distinct CDR3 sequences, approximately 3.8% of them seen only once. The starting material was PBMCs, obtained on the day of the yellow fever booster vaccination. The receptors shown here come from a man between 18 and 29 years old who received the YFV17D yellow fever vaccine.

This clonotype appeared many times. At one boundary the junction diverges from the germline segment, which might be a read error. The J gene is TRBJ2-1, the V gene TRBV7-2, with D hard to call. The CDR3 consists of 11 residues. Germline V CDR1 and CDR2: SGHTA, FQGNSA. The CDR3: CASSQTFVPMF. As DNA, the CDR3 is TGTGCCAGCAGCCAAACGTTCGTCCCTATGTTC. The entire variable domain, with the rest obtained from reference TRBV7-2 and TRBJ2-1, is as follows: GAGVSQSPSNKVTEKGKDVELRCDPISGHTALYWYRQSLGQGLEFLIYFQGNSAPDKSGLPSDRFSAERTGGSVSTLTIQRTQQEDSAVYLCASSQTFVPMFGPGTRLTVL.

At least ten counts were recorded for this clonotype. The chain links TRBV4-3 to TRBJ2-7; 7 bases are a match to TRBD1. The CDR3 runs 15 residues. CDR1 is LGHNA and CDR2 is YSLEER in the germline V gene. V was clipped by 0 bases and J by 3 bases; unmatched bases: 5. The CDR3 DNA follows: TGCGCCAGCAGCCAAGACAGGACAGGCTTCTACGAGCAGTACTTC. It encodes CASSQDRTGFYEQYF.

This clonotype has ten or more counts. The chain employs TRBV6-5 and TRBJ2-5; D perhaps matches TRBD2 (6 bases). This CDR3 is built from 14 residues. The germline CDR1 and CDR2 sequences are MNHEY and SVGAGI. V was shortened by 6 bases and J by 7 bases, with 18 bases between the two germline ends. The chain's CDR3 is CASRTSLAVSTQYF. In DNA form, the CDR3 reads TGTGCCAGCAGGACCTCACTAGCCGTGTCGACCCAGTACTTC.

This clonotype was picked up many times. The V and J genes are TRBV10-2 and TRBJ1-1; D might be TRBD1 (6 bases). The germline gives CDR1 WSHSY, CDR2 SAAADI. This CDR3 is built from 13 residues. The V gene lost 5 bases and the J gene lost 7 bases, with 14 bases spanning the gap. The CDR3 here is CASSPTDRHEAFF. The DNA for the CDR3 is TGCGCCAGCAGTCCTACAGACAGGCATGAAGCTTTCTTT.

This clonotype was counted ten times or more. The chain recombines TRBV5-5 with TRBJ2-2; D uncertain. This CDR3 contains 13 residues. Germline CDR1 and CDR2: SGHKS and YYEKEE (reference sequence). Trimming cost V 6 bases and J 3 bases, with 9 bases left between them. Here the CDR3 DNA reads TGTGCCAGCATTCAGCTTTACACCGGGGAGCTGTTTTTT. Residues: CASIQLYTGELFF. Supplemented by reference TRBV5-5 and TRBJ2-2, the full variable domain reads DAGVTQSPTHLIKTRGQQVTLRCSPISGHKSVSWYQQVLGQGPQFIFQYYEKEERGRGNFPDRFSARQFPNYSSELNVNALLLGDSALYLCASIQLYTGELFFGEGSRLTVL.

This clonotype has at least ten counts. V gene TRBV18 combines with J gene TRBJ2-2; the D gene is possibly TRBD1 (5 bases). The germline V and J ends were trimmed by 4 bases and 1 base, with 7 bases remaining between them. Germline V gene lookup returns CDR1 KGHSH and CDR2 LQKENI. The CDR3 totals 14 residues. CDR3 DNA sequence: TGTGCCAGCTCACGAGGACAGAACACCGGGGAGCTGTTTTTT. Protein: CASSRGQNTGELFF. Using reference TRBV18 and TRBJ2-2 for the parts outside the CDR3, the full variable domain is NAGVMQNPRHLVRRRGQEARLRCSPMKGHSHVYWYRQLPEEGLKFMVYLQKENIIDESGMPKERFSAEFPKEGPSILRIQQVVRGDSAAYFCASSRGQNTGELFFGEGSRLTVL.

At least ten counts were recorded for this clonotype. The rearrangement joins TRBV7-9 to TRBJ1-1; D is undetermined. Looked up from germline, CDR1 is SEHNR and CDR2 is FQNEAQ (reference sequence). Trimming removed 5 bases from V and 0 bases from J, with 19 bases in between. The length of the CDR3 is 17 residues. The CDR3: CASSVYRARHMNTEAFF. CDR3 in DNA: TGTGCCAGCAGCGTGTATAGGGCACGGCACATGAACACTGAAGCTTTCTTT.

This clonotype has only a few counts. The genes are TRBV19 and TRBJ1-6; the D gene is possibly TRBD1 (6 bases). The CDR3 sequence is 15 residues long. With 4 bases removed from V and 5 bases from J, the gap between germline ends came to 12 bases. CDR1 is LNHDA and CDR2 is SQIVND in the germline V gene (reference sequence). CDR3 region: CASSRTARNNSPLHF. CDR3 DNA sequence: TGTGCCAGTAGTAGGACAGCGAGAAATAATTCACCCCTCCACTTT.

This clonotype was recorded at least ten times. This chain links TRBV7-8 with TRBJ2-3; TRBD1 agrees at 9 bases. Germline trimming cut 7 bases from V and 5 bases from J; bases unmatched to any gene: 7. The CDR3 runs to 14 residues. The germline gives CDR1 SGHVS, CDR2 FQNEAQ. The CDR3 protein is CASTPTGGKDTQYF. CDR3 nucleotides: TGTGCCAGCACCCCGACAGGGGGAAAAGATACGCAGTATTTT. Drawing the rest from reference TRBV7-8 and TRBJ2-3, the complete variable domain is GAGVSQSPRYKVAKRGQDVALRCDPISGHVSLFWYQQALGQGPEFLTYFQNEAQLDKSGLPSDRFFAERPEGSVSTLKIQRTQQEDSAVYLCASTPTGGKDTQYFGPGTRLTVL.

In DNA form, the CDR3 reads TGTGCCAGCAGCTTAAGTCTGGCGAAAACAGGGGGCAGAGATCAGCCCCAGCATTTT. Its translation: CASSLSLAKTGGRDQPQHF. This chain joins TRBV7-6 and TRBJ1-5; 9 positions match TRBD1. From germline, CDR1 is SGHVS and CDR2 FNYEAQ. With V trimmed by 2 bases and J by 5 bases, 16 bases remained unmatched. The CDR3 contains 19 residues.

This clonotype was picked up a small number of times. The chain joins TRBV6-5 to TRBJ2-3; TRBD2 aligns across 7 bases. CDR1 MNHEY and CDR2 SVGAGI come from the germline V gene. The CDR3 runs 13 residues. V dropped 6 bases and J dropped 5; count of bases not matched to a gene: 5. In DNA form, the CDR3 reads TGTGCCAGCAGGCCGACTAGCCTAGATACGCAGTATTTT. Translating it yields CASRPTSLDTQYF.

In this sample, this clonotype turned up a few times. As DNA, the CDR3 is TGTGCCATCAGGCGGACCACCGAATCCTACGAGCAGTACTTC. It is translated as CAIRRTTESYEQYF. This chain links TRBV10-3 with TRBJ2-7; D unclear. Germline lookup yields CDR1 ENHRY and CDR2 SYGVKD. The CDR3 sequence is 14 residues long. Trimming stripped 6 bases from V and 1 base from J, with 13 bases between.

This clonotype was detected ten times or more. The chain is built from TRBV7-2 and TRBJ2-1, with D uncertain. V lost 3 bases and J lost 6, with 6 bases in between. The length of the CDR3 is 12 residues. CDR1 is SGHTA, CDR2 FQGNSA, per germline. The CDR3 bases are TGTGCCAGCAGCTTCATCGTCAATGAGCAGTTCTTC. The encoded protein is CASSFIVNEQFF.

This clonotype appeared a few times. The J gene is TRBJ2-3, the V gene TRBV3-1; TRBD1 agrees at 9 bases. The CDR3 covers 17 residues. Germline V gene sequence: CDR1 LGHDT, CDR2 YNNKEL (reference sequence). Trimming took 3 bases from V and 6 from J; bases not matched to a gene: 13. CDR3 sequence: CASSQSDRGASGDTQYF. The CDR3 bases are TGTGCCAGCAGCCAGTCGGACAGGGGCGCTTCGGGGGATACGCAGTATTTT.

Only a few counts were recorded for this clonotype. The V call is TRBV7-9, the J call TRBJ1-1; D is undetermined. Germline CDR1 reads SEHNR; CDR2 reads FQNEAQ (reference sequence). V shed 1 base and J shed 6 bases, with 9 bases lying between them. The CDR3 is 13 amino acids. CDR3: CASSLDWGPEAFF. The CDR3 DNA follows: TGTGCCAGCAGCTTAGATTGGGGTCCTGAAGCTTTCTTT.

This clonotype was observed many times. V is TRBV15 and J is TRBJ2-3, with 10 nucleotides matching TRBD2. The V gene's germline CDR1 is LNHNV and CDR2 YYDKDF (reference sequence). Trimming at V came to 3 bases and at J to 2 bases, leaving 8 bases not matched to a gene. The CDR3 extends over 17 amino acids. The CDR3 DNA reads as TGTGCCACCAGCAGTGGGCTACTAGCGGGGCTCACAGATACGCAGTATTTT. This encodes CATSSGLLAGLTDTQYF.

This clonotype was seen more than once but under ten times. The V call is TRBV7-2, the J call TRBJ2-3; either TRBD1 or TRBD2 may supply D (5 bases each). The CDR3 has 15 residues. Trimming removed 5 bases from V and 2 bases from J, with 14 bases in between. Germline V CDR1 and CDR2: SGHTA, FQGNSA. The CDR3 DNA reads as TGTGCCAGCAGCGCGCAGCGGACACCCACAGATACGCAGTATTTT. Translated: CASSAQRTPTDTQYF. Using reference TRBV7-2 and TRBJ2-3 for the parts outside the CDR3, the full variable domain is GAGVSQSPSNKVTEKGKDVELRCDPISGHTALYWYRQSLGQGLEFLIYFQGNSAPDKSGLPSDRFSAERTGGSVSTLTIQRTQQEDSAVYLCASSAQRTPTDTQYFGPGTRLTVL.